This TCR beta chain originates from a study of T cell responses to AZD1222 COVID-19 vaccine. Study information: The study pooled second doses at about 4 or about 12 weeks. Notes on the study in general: Donors were largely white British and mainly female; clonal diversity was possibly underestimated. CD4 TCRs linked to vaccination spanned spike, dominating at 160-218 and 743-854. Unmutated variant regions are reportedly the target of nearly half of TCRs that are spike-specific.

The repertoire was sequenced with immunoSEQ multiplex PCR; TCRdb's copy has only in-frame clones and lacks some. The table shows about 100,000 clones, with approximately 91% occurring only once. With respect to this clone: The antigen remains unidentified.

Germline CDR1 and CDR2: MNHEY and SVGEGT. The CDR3 contains 16 residues. V was clipped by 0 bases and J by 0 bases, with 9 bases between them. The chain uses TRBV6-2 or TRBV6-3 and TRBJ1-3; D is possibly TRBD1 (5 bases). The sequencing here drew on peripheral blood, taken on day 0 of AZD1222 vaccination. The clonotype comes from an adult in good health. CDR3 in amino acids: CASSYSGPGSGNTIYF. CDR3 nucleotide sequence: TGTGCCAGCAGTTACTCGGGGCCCGGCTCTGGAAACACCATATATTTT.